This is a list of T cell receptor beta chains from one sample in a study of T-cell reconstitution after alpha-beta-depleted transplantation in children. One entry per CDR3 protein results from TCRdb running MiXCR on the PCR reads. The sample lists 170,000 or so distinct CDR3 sequences; about 6.4% were seen once. Sequencing was performed on PBMCs from the stem cell graft donor, taken from the stem cell graft. The receptors stem from a human donor who donated a stem cell graft to a child with Wiskott-Aldrich syndrome. Both conserved end residues are part of each CDR3. The D gene is left open where the match is weak. Some rows have no size entry. The others give once, few or many, or a class for an expanded clone.

J gene | V gene | D gene | clone size | CDR3 protein | CDR3 DNA
TRBJ2-5 | TRBV20-1 | TRBD1 | many | CSAPRGGGWQETQYF | TGCAGTGCTCCCAGAGGGGGCGGGTGGCAAGAGACCCAGTACTTC
TRBJ1-2 | TRBV28 | . | many | CASSPPGIGGYTF | TGTGCCAGCAGTCCCCCGGGGATAGGGGGCTACACCTTC
TRBJ1-2 | TRBV3-1 | . | many | CASSQGQDGYTF | TGTGCCAGCAGCCAAGGGCAGGATGGCTACACCTTC
TRBJ2-5 | TRBV5-1 | TRBD2 | few | CASSLALGLAEETQYF | TGCGCCAGCAGCTTGGCTTTGGGACTAGCGGAAGAGACCCAGTACTTC
TRBJ2-7 | TRBV29-1 | TRBD1 | . | CSVKGTGTTYEQYF | TGCAGCGTGAAAGGGACAGGGACTACCTACGAGCAGTACTTC
TRBJ2-5 | TRBV29-1 | . | many | CSVEGRASRGETQYF | TGCAGCGTTGAAGGACGGGCTTCCCGTGGGGAGACCCAGTACTTC
TRBJ1-2 | TRBV6-5 | . | . | CASSSGDVGYTF | TGTGCCAGCAGCTCCGGGGATGTGGGCTACACCTTC
TRBJ1-4 | TRBV28 | . | many | CASRATNEKLFF | TGTGCCAGCAGGGCAACTAATGAAAAACTGTTTTTT
TRBJ1-5 | TRBV10-3 | . | many | CATLSRPQHF | TGTGCCACTCTTTCGAGGCCCCAGCATTTT
TRBJ2-1 | TRBV30 | . | many | CAWKGAGRGSYNEQFF | TGTGCCTGGAAAGGCGCAGGCAGGGGTTCCTACAATGAGCAGTTCTTC
TRBJ2-1 | TRBV7-9 | . | few | CASSLAQTSYNEQFF | TGTGCCAGCAGCTTAGCACAGACCTCCTACAATGAGCAGTTCTTC
TRBJ2-1 | TRBV20-1 | . | many | CSASPRGQRGQFF | TGCAGTGCTAGCCCCAGGGGGCAGCGGGGGCAGTTCTTC
TRBJ2-1 | TRBV30 | . | . | CAWTRLAYNEQFF | TGTGCCTGGACGAGGCTAGCCTACAATGAGCAGTTCTTC
TRBJ2-1 | TRBV20-1 | . | many | CSARRGSNNEQFF | TGCAGTGCTAGGAGGGGAAGTAACAATGAGCAGTTCTTC
TRBJ2-1 | TRBV20-1 | . | many | CSARDGGTYNEQFF | TGCAGTGCTAGAGACGGGGGAACCTACAATGAGCAGTTCTTC
TRBJ2-1 | TRBV10-3 | TRBD2 | many | CAISGTIAGGRYNEQFF | TGTGCCATCAGCGGAACCATAGCGGGAGGGAGATACAATGAGCAGTTCTTC
TRBJ2-7 | TRBV5-1 | . | few | CASGRGHSYEQYF | TGCGCCAGCGGGAGGGGACATTCCTACGAGCAGTACTTC
TRBJ2-4 | TRBV20-1 | . | many | CSAGGGTGVNIQYF | TGCAGTGCGGGAGGGGGGACAGGCGTTAACATTCAGTACTTC
TRBJ2-7 | TRBV5-1 | TRBD1 | many | CASSSGTGRYEQYF | TGCGCCAGCAGCTCTGGGACAGGGAGGTACGAGCAGTACTTC
TRBJ2-3 | TRBV7-2 | TRBD2 | many | CATKGLAASTDTQYF | TGTGCCACCAAAGGACTAGCGGCTAGCACAGATACGCAGTATTTT
TRBJ2-5 | TRBV7-9 | . | . | CASSLAGQILYQETQYF | TGTGCCAGCAGCTTAGCCGGACAGATCTTGTACCAAGAGACCCAGTACTTC
TRBJ2-5 | TRBV7-7 | . | many | CASSSGTHQETQYF | TGTGCCAGCAGCTCCGGGACACACCAAGAGACCCAGTACTTC
TRBJ2-5 | TRBV20-1 | . | many | CSARAPLWGQETQYF | TGCAGTGCTAGAGCACCACTTTGGGGGCAAGAGACCCAGTACTTC
TRBJ2-3 | TRBV5-1 | . | many | CASSPINLDTQYF | TGCGCCAGCAGCCCCATAAATTTGGATACGCAGTATTTT
TRBJ2-7 | TRBV7-2 | . | many | CASSFDGPSYEQYF | TGTGCCAGCAGCTTCGATGGACCATCCTACGAGCAGTACTTC
TRBJ2-1 | TRBV5-1 | . | . | CASSFNRDFYNEQFF | TGCGCCAGCAGCTTCAACCGGGACTTTTACAATGAGCAGTTCTTC